The present T cell receptor (beta chain) was sequenced within a study of T cells in localized non-small cell lung cancer. The protocol was immunoSEQ multiplex PCR, while the TCRdb copy is restricted to in-frame clones and leaves out a portion. This table holds about 77,000 clones, approximately 90% found once. Germline V CDR1 and CDR2: KGHSH, LQKENI. The V end was cut by 3 bases, the J end by 9 bases, with 15 bases between. The CDR3 is 15 amino acids. This TCR was sampled from a woman aged 35 to 70 with stage I squamous cell lung carcinoma. Specimen: peripheral blood, collected before any cancer treatment. This chain links TRBV18 with TRBJ1-6; weak D call: TRBD1 (6 bases). The CDR3 is CASSPNREVVSPLHF. CDR3 DNA sequence: TGTGCCAGCTCACCGAACAGGGAGGTAGTTTCACCCCTCCACTTT.